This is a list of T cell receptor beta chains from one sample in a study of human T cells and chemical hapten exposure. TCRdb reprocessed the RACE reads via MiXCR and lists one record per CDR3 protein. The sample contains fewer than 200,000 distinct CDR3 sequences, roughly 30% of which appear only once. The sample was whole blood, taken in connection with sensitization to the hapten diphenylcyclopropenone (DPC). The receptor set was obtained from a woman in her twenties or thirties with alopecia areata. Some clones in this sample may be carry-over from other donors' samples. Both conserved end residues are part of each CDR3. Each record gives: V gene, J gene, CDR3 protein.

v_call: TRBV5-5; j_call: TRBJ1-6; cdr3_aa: CASSSGSNSPLHF
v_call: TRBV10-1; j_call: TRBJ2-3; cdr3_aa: CASILIRDRGPPPTDTQYF
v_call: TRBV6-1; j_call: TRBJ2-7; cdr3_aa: CASSEAVGAGYEQYF
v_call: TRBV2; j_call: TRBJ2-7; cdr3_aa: CASKRLADHYEQYF
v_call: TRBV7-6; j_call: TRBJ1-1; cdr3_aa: CASSLESGFNTEAFF
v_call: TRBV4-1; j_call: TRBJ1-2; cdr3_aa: CASSQAGQGLYGYTF
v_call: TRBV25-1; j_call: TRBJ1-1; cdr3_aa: CASSGQGRTEAFF
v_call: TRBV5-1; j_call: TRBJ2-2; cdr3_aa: CASSLGLNTGELFF
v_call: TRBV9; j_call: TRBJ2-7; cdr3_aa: CASSWEGQGGEQYF
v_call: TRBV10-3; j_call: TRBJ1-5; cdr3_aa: CAISEGQLSQPQHF
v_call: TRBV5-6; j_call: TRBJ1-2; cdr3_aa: CASSPSTGSGGYTF
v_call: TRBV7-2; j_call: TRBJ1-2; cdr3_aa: CASSLEAGQGYGYTF
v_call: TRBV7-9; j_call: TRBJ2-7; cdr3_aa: CASRTGAGTGVTEQYF
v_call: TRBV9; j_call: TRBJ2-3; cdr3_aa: CASSVEGRTFTDTQYF
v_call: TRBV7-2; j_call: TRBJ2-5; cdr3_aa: CASSPPERGEETQYF
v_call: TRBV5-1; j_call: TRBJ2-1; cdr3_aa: CASSSLGSGSYNEQFF
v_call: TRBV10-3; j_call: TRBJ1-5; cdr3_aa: CAISEGAQPQHF
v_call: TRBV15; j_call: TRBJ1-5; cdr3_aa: CATSRDNRQPQHF
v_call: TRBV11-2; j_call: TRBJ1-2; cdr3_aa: CASSHDLPANYGYTF
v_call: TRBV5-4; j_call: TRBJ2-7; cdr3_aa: CATSGGPNYEQYF
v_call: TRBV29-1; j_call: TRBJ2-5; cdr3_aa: CSVPRDSLQETQYF
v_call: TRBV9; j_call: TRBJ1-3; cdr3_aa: CASSPRGQYSGNTIYF
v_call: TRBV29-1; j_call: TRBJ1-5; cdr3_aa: CSVMTPDQPQHF
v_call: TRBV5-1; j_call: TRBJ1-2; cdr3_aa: CASSLEADRAGGGYTF
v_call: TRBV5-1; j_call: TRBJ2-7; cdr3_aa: CASSLWASGQGQVYEQYF
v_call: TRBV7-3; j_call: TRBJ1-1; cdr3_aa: CASRNQGGTEAFF
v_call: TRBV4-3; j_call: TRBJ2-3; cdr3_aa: CASSRFPGVDTQYF
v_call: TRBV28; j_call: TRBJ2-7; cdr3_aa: CASSPPSHGGVEQYF
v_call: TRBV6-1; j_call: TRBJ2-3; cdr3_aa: CASREKDRGSTDTQYF
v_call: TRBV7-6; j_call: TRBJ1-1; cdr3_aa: CASSFNPANTEAFF
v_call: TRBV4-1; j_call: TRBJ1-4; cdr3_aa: CASSQGDRDGVKLFF
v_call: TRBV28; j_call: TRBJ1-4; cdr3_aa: CASSQTSEKLFF
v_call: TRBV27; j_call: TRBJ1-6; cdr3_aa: CASSLARQNNSPLHF
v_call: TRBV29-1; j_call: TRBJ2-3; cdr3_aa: CSVGRGGLDTQYF
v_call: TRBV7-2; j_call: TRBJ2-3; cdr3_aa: CASSSRRGQLTDTQYF
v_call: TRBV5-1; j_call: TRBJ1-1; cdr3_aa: CASSLSPGTEAFF
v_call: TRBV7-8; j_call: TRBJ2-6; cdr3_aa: CASSLVPGEYSGANVLTF
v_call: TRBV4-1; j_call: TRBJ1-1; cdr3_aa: CASSTGFGPGTEAFF
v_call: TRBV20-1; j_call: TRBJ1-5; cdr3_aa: CSARGGAEDQPQHF
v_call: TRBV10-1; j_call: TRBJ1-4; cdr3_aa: CASSGTTKEKLFF
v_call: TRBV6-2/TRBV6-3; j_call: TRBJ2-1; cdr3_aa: CASSRQTSYNEQFF
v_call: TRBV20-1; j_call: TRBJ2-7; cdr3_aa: CSASSGTKPSYEQYF
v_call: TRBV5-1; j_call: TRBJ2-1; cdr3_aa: CASSPERGVFNEQFF
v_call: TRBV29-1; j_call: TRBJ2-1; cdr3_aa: CSVGSHGGEQFF
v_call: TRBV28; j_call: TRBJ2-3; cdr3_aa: CASSGGGITDTQYF
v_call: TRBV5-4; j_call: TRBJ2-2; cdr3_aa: CASRTGTGRSGELFF
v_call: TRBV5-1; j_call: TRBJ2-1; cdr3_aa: CASSLRPPNEQFF
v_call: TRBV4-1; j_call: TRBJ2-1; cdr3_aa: CASSQRVTGLSYNEQFF
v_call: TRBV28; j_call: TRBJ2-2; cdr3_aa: CASSHPTTGELFF
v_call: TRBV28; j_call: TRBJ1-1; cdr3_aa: CASSLEGPPGAEAFF